What follows describes a single T cell receptor beta chain. Its antigen is unidentified. CDR3 length: 15 residues. Per the germline V gene, CDR1 is LGHNA and CDR2 is YSLEER. Trimming took 0 bases from V and 3 from J, leaving 12 bases between them. The record originates from a study of T-cell memory formation after mild COVID-19. Study-wide results and limits: Day 15 to 85 contracting clones showed balanced CD4/CD8; day 15 to 37 expanders favored CD4+.

TCRdb analysed the 5' RACE reads with MiXCR anew, one entry per CDR3 protein. The data hold about 600,000 distinct CDR3 sequences, with less than 25% observed a single time. The specimen sequenced was PBMCs or a T cell subset sorted from them (not recorded which). V is TRBV4-3 and J is TRBJ2-7; D unclear. This clonotype was sampled from an adult woman who had mild COVID-19 (a few samples of this study predate the infection). Cell type and time point are not known. Here the CDR3 DNA reads TGCGCCAGCAGCCAAGATAGAGGTGGTGTCTACGAGCAGTACTTC. The encoded protein is CASSQDRGGVYEQYF.